The clone carrying this T cell receptor (beta chain) has a handful of counts. The data originate from a study of T cells after yellow fever vaccination. One entry per CDR3 protein results from TCRdb running MiXCR on the 5' RACE reads. The table has roughly 310,000 distinct CDR3 sequences, around 4% seen once; the top ten hold 23%. Sequenced here: PBMCs, sampled on the day of the yellow fever booster vaccination. The receptor's source is a man younger than 35 who received the YFV17D yellow fever vaccine.

The CDR3 region is CASSSTNQPQHF. CDR3 sequence (DNA): TGTGCCAGCAGCTCCACTAATCAGCCCCAGCATTTT. This rearrangement joins TRBV7-2 to TRBJ1-5; D not resolved. V shed 4 bases and J shed 4 bases, with 5 bases lying between them. The CDR3 sequence is 12 residues long. The germline CDR1 and CDR2 sequences are SGHTA and FQGNSA.